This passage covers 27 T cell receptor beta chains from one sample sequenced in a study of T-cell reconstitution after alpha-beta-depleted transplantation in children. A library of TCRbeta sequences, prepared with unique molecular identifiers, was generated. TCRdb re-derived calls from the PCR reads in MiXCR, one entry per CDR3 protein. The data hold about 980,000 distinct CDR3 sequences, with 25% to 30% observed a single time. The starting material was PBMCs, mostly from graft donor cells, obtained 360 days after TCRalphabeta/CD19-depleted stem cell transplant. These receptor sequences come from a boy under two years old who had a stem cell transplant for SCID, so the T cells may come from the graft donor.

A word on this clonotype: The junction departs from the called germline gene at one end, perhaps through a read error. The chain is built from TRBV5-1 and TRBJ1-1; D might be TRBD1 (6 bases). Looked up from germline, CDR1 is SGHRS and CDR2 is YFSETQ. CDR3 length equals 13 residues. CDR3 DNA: TGTGCCAGCAGTTTAGAACAGGGCACTGAAGCTTTCTTT. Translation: CASSLEQGTEAFF.

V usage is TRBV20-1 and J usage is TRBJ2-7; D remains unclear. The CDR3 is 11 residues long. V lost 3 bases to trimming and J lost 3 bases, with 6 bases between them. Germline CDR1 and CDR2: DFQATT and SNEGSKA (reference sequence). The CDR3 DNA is TGCAGTGCTAGGAGTGGCTACGAGCAGTACTTC. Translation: CSARSGYEQYF.

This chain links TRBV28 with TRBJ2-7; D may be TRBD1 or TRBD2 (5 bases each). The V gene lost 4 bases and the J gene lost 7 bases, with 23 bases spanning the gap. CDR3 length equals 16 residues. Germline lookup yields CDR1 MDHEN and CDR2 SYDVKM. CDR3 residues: CASSSPGTPPAREQYF. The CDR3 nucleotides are TGTGCCAGCAGTTCCCCCGGGACCCCTCCGGCTCGGGAGCAGTACTTC.

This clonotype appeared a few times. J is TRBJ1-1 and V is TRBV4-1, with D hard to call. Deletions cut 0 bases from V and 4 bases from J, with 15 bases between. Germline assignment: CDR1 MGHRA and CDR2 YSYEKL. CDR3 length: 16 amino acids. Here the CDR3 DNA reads TGCGCCAGCAGCCAAGATTTGGGTCGGGTCAGCACTGAAGCTTTCTTT. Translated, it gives CASSQDLGRVSTEAFF.

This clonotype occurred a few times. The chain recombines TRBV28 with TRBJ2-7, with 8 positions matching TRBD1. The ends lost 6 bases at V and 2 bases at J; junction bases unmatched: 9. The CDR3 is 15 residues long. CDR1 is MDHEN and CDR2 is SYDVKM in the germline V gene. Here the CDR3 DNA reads TGTGCCAGCAGCCCCTCGACAGGGGCCACCTACGAGCAGTACTTC. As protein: CASSPSTGATYEQYF. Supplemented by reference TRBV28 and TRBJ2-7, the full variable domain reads DVKVTQSSRYLVKRTGEKVFLECVQDMDHENMFWYRQDPGLGLRLIYFSYDVKMKEKGDIPEGYSVSREKKERFSLILESASTNQTSMYLCASSPSTGATYEQYFGPGTRLTVT.

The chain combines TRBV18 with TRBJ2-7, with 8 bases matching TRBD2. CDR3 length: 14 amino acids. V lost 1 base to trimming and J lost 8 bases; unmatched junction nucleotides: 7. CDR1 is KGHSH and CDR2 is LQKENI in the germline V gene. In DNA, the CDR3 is TGTGCCAGCTCACCACGAGCGGGGGAGAGTAAGCAGTACTTC. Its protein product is CASSPRAGESKQYF.

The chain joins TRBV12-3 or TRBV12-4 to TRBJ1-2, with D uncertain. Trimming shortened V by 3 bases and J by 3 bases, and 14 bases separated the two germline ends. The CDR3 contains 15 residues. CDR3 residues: CASSFDGFRYYGYTF. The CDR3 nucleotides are TGTGCCAGCAGTTTCGATGGTTTTAGGTACTATGGCTACACCTTC.

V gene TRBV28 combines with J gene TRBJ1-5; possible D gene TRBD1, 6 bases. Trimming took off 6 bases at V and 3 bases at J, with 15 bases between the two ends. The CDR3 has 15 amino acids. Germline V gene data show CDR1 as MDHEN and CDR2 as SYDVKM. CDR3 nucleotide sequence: TGTGCCAGCAGGTGGGGGGGGCCTTTCAATCAGCCCCAGCATTTT. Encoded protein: CASRWGGPFNQPQHF. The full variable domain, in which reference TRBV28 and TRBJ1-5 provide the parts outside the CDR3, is DVKVTQSSRYLVKRTGEKVFLECVQDMDHENMFWYRQDPGLGLRLIYFSYDVKMKEKGDIPEGYSVSREKKERFSLILESASTNQTSMYLCASRWGGPFNQPQHFGDGTRLSIL.

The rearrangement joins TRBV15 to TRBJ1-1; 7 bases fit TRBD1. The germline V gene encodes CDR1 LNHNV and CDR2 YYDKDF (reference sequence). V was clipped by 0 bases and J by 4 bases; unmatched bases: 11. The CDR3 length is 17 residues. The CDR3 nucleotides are TGTGCCACCAGCAGAGATAGAGGAGGGGGCGCAAGCACTGAAGCTTTCTTT. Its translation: CATSRDRGGGASTEAFF.

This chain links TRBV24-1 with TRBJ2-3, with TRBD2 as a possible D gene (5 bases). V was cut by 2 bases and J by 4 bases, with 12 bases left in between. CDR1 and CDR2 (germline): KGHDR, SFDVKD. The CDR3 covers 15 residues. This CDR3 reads CATSDSASRADTQYF. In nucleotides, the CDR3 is TGTGCCACCAGTGATTCAGCGTCGAGGGCAGATACGCAGTATTTT.

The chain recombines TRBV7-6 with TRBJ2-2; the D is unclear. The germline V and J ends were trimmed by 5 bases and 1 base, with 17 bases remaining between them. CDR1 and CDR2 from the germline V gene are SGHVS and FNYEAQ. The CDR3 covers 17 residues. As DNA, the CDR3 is TGTGCCAGCAGCCCCCGGGTTATGGTCGGGAACACCGGGGAGCTGTTTTTT. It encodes CASSPRVMVGNTGELFF.

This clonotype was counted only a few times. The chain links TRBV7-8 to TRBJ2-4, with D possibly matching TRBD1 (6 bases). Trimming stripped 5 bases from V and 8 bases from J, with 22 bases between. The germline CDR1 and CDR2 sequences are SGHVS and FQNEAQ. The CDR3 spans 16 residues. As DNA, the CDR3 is TGTGCCAGCAGCCCAAGACCGGGGCAGGGGTGGTACATTCAGTACTTC. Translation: CASSPRPGQGWYIQYF.

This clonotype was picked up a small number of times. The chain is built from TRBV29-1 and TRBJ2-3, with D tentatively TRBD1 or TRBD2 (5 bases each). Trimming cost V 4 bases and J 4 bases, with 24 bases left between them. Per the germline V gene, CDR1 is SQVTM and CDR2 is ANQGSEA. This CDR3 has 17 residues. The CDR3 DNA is TGCAGCGTTGCTCCACGTCCAACAGGTCGAGGGGCAGATACGCAGTATTTT. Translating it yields CSVAPRPTGRGADTQYF.

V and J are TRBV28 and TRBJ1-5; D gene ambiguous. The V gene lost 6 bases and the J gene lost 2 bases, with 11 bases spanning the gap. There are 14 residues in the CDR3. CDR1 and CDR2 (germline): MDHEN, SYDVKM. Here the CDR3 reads CASSLPTRNQPQHF. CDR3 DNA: TGTGCCAGCAGCTTGCCGACGCGCAATCAGCCCCAGCATTTT.

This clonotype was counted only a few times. CDR3 DNA: TGCAGTGCTAGAGATCCCACAGGCCCGTGGGGCGAGCAGTACTTC. This gives the protein CSARDPTGPWGEQYF. This chain links TRBV20-1 with TRBJ2-7; perhaps TRBD1 as D (5 bases). The germline V gene encodes CDR1 DFQATT and CDR2 SNEGSKA (reference sequence). CDR3 size: 15 residues. V shed 0 bases and J shed 6 bases, with 18 bases lying between them.

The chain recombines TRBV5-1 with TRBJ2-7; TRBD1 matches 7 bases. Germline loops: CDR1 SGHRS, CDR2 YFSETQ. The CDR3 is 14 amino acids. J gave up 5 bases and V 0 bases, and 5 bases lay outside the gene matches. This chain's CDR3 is CASSLEGGPNEQYF. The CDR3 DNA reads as TGCGCCAGCAGCTTGGAAGGGGGCCCAAACGAGCAGTACTTC.

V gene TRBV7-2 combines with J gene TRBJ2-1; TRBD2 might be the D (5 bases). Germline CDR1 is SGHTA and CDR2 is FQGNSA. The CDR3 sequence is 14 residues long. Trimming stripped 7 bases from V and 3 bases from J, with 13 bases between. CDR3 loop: CASKSYGDYNEQFF. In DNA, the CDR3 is TGTGCCAGCAAATCCTACGGGGACTACAATGAGCAGTTCTTC. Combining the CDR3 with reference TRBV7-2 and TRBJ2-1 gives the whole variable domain GAGVSQSPSNKVTEKGKDVELRCDPISGHTALYWYRQSLGQGLEFLIYFQGNSAPDKSGLPSDRFSAERTGGSVSTLTIQRTQQEDSAVYLCASKSYGDYNEQFFGPGTRLTVL.

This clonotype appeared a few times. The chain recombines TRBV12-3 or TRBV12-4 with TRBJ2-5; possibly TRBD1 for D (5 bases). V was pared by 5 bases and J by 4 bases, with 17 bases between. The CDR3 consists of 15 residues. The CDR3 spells CASSPLEQGGETQYF. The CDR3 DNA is TGTGCCAGCAGTCCCCTGGAGCAGGGCGGAGAGACCCAGTACTTC.

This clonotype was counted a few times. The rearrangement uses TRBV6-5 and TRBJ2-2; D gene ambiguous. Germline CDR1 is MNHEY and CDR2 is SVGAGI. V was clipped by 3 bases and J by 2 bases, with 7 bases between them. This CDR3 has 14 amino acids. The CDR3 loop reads CASSYAYNTGELFF. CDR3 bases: TGTGCCAGCAGTTATGCATATAACACCGGGGAGCTGTTTTTT.

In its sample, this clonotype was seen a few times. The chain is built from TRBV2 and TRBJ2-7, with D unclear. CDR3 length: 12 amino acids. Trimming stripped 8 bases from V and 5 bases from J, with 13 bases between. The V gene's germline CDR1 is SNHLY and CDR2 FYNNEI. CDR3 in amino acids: CASGPPQNEQYF. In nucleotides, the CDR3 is TGTGCCAGCGGTCCTCCCCAGAACGAGCAGTACTTC.

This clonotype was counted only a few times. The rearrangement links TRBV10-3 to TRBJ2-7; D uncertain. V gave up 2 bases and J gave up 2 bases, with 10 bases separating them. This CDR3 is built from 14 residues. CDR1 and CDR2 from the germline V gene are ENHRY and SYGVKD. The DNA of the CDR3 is TGTGCCATCAGTGAGGACGCAATGACCTACGAGCAGTACTTC. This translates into CAISEDAMTYEQYF.

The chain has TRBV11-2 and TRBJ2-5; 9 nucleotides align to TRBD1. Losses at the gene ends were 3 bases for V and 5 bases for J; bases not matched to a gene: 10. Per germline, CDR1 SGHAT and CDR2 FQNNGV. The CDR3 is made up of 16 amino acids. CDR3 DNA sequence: TGTGCCAGCAGCTTTTGGACAGGGGAGGGATTTGAGACCCAGTACTTC. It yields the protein CASSFWTGEGFETQYF.

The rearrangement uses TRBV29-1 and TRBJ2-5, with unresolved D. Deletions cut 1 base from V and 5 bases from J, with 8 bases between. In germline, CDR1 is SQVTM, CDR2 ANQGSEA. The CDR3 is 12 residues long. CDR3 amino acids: CSVEVPPETQYF. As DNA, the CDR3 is TGCAGCGTTGAAGTACCGCCGGAGACCCAGTACTTC.

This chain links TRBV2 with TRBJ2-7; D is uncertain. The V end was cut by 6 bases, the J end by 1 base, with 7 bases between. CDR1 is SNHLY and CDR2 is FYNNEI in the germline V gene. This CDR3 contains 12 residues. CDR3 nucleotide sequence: TGTGCCAGCAGGGACCTTTCCTACGAGCAGTACTTC. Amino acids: CASRDLSYEQYF.

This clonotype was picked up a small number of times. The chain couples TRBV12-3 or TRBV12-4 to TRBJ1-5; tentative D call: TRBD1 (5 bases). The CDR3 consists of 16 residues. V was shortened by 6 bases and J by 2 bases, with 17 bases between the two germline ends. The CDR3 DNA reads TGTGCCAGCAGCCCCGGGGCAGGAACGGGCAATCAGCCCCAGCATTTT. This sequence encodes CASSPGAGTGNQPQHF.

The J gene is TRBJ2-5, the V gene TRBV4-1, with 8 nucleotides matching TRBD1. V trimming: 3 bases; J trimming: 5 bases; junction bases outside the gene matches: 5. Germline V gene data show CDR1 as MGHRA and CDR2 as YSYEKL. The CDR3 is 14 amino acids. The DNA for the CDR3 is TGCGCCAGCAGCCAGGGTCAGGGGGCGGAGACCCAGTACTTC. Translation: CASSQGQGAETQYF.

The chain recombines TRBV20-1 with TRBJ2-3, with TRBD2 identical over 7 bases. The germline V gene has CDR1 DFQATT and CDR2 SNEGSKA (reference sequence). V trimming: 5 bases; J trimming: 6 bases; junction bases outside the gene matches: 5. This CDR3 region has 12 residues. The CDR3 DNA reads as TGCAGTGCTCCTATCGGGGGGGATACGCAGTATTTT. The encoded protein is CSAPIGGDTQYF.